Each of the 3 T cell receptor beta chains below was sequenced from the same sample in a study of glioma-infiltrating T cells after dendritic cell vaccination. Produced via immunoSEQ multiplex PCR; TCRdb's table is partial and in-frame only. The repertoire includes 95,000 or so clones, about 83% of them detected once, and roughly 2.9% sits in the top ten. The sequences come from blood, collected before dendritic cell vaccination. These receptor sequences come from a human donor with glioblastoma.

The chain has TRBV5-4 and TRBJ2-1, with TRBD2 matching 8 bases. Germline V CDR1 and CDR2: SGHNT, YYREEE (reference sequence). J gave up 7 bases and V 0 bases, and 9 bases lay outside the gene matches. CDR3 size: 16 residues. Here the CDR3 reads CASSLGAGRAVNEQFF. As DNA, the CDR3 is TGTGCCAGCAGCTTGGGGGCCGGGAGGGCCGTAAATGAGCAGTTCTTC.

The J gene is TRBJ1-1, the V gene TRBV6-4; D perhaps matches TRBD1 (6 bases). CDR3 length: 14 amino acids. Per the germline V gene, CDR1 is MRHNA and CDR2 is SNTAGT. V lost 5 bases and J lost 1, with 11 bases in between. CDR3 coding DNA: TGTGCCAGCAGTCGACAGGTGGGGAACACTGAAGCTTTCTTT. Protein sequence: CASSRQVGNTEAFF.

A remark on this clone: The sample holds other DNA sequences that translate to the same CDR3. This chain uses TRBV6-1 with TRBJ1-4; D gene unclear. V was trimmed by 1 base and J by 12 bases, leaving 12 bases between them. Germline V gives CDR1 MNHNS, CDR2 SASEGT. There are 13 residues in the CDR3. Here the CDR3 DNA reads TGTGCCAGCAGTGAAGTTCCATCTATGGAACTGTTTTTT. Its translation: CASSEVPSMELFF.